The present TCR beta chain was sequenced within a study of cytomegalovirus exposure and HLA in healthy donors. Researchers ran the PCR with 60 Vbeta and 13 Jbeta primers. Sequencing used immunoSEQ multiplex PCR; TCRdb keeps in-frame clones, though not all of them. The sample shows more than 45,000 clones, approximately 80% of them seen only once. Overall study results and limits: HLA allele associations emerged for roughly 16,000 TCR beta sequences in a later analysis, at 0.05 false discovery rate. Productive status was seen about 87% or about 30% of the time for most TCR beta V segments in an earlier analysis. Presence/absence analyses assumed roughly uniform sequencing depth across donors, which may not hold. Fewer N-insertions than the roughly 670-donor mean were reportedly shown by an Asian-associated ancestry cluster in a later analysis.

The CDR3 length is 15 residues. The germline V gene has CDR1 SGHAT and CDR2 FQNNGV. Trimming took off 2 bases at V and 2 bases at J, with 13 bases between the two ends. This clone was picked up one time. The antigen is not known. Sequenced material: PBMCs. The receptor comes from a man over 45 in good health and CMV-seronegative. The chain couples TRBV11-2 to TRBJ2-7, with D uncertain. The CDR3 spells CASSLPWARPYEQYF. CDR3 coding DNA: TGTGCCAGCAGCTTACCCTGGGCACGTCCCTACGAGCAGTACTTC.